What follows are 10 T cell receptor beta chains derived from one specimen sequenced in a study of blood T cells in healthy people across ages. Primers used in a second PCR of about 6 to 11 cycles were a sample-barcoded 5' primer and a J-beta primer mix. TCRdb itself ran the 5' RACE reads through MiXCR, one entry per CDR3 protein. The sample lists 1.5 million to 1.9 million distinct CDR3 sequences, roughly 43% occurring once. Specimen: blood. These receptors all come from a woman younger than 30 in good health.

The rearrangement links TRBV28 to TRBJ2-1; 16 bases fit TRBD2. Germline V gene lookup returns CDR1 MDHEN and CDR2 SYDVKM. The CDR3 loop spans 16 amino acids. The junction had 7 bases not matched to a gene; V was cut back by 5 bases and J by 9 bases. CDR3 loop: CASSQGTSGRAGEQFF. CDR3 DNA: TGTGCCAGCAGTCAGGGGACTAGCGGGAGGGCCGGTGAGCAGTTCTTC.

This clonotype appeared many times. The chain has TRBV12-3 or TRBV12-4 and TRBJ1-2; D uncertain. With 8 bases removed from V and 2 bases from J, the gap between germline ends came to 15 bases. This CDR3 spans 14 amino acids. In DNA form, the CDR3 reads TGTGCCAGCCGAATGGGCAGATTAAACTATGGCTACACCTTC. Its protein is CASRMGRLNYGYTF.

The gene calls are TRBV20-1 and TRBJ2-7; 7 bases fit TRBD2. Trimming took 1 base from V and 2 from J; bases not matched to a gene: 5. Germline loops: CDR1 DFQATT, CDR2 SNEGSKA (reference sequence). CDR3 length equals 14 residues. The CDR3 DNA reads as TGCAGTGCTAGAGTTGTAGGGAGGGCCTACGAGCAGTACTTC. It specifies CSARVVGRAYEQYF.

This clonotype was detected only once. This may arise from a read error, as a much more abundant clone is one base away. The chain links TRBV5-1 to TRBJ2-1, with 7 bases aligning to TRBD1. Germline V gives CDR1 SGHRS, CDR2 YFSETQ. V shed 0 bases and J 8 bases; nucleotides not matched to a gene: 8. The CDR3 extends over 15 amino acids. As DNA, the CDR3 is TGCGCCAGCAGCTTGGAAGGGGGCCGATACGATGAGCAGTTCTTC. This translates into CASSLEGGRYDEQFF.

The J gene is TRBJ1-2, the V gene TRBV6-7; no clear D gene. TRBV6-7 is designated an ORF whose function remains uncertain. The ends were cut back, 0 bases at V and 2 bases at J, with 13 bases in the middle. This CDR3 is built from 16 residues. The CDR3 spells CASSYSTWSVNYGYTF. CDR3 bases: TGTGCCAGCAGTTACTCGACCTGGAGCGTCAACTATGGCTACACCTTC.

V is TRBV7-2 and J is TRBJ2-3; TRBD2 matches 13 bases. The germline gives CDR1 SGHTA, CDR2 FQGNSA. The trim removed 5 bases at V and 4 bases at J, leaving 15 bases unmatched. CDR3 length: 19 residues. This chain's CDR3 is CASSVAVRTSGRVADTQYF. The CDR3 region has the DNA TGTGCCAGCAGCGTCGCGGTGAGGACTAGCGGGAGAGTGGCAGATACGCAGTATTTT.

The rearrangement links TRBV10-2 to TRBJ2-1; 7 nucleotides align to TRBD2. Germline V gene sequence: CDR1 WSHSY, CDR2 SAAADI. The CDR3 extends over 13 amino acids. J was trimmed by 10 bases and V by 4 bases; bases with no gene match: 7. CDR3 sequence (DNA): TGCGCCAGCAGTGGGACTAGTGTCAAGGAGCAGTTCTTC. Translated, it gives CASSGTSVKEQFF.

The CDR3 region is CASSYTGLTGELFF. In nucleotides, the CDR3 is TGTGCCAGCAGTTACACGGGGCTAACCGGGGAGCTGTTTTTT. The chain carries TRBV12-3 or TRBV12-4 and TRBJ2-2, with D perhaps assigned TRBD1 or TRBD2 (5 bases each). V was trimmed by 4 bases and J by 5 bases, leaving 11 bases between them. This CDR3 has 14 residues.

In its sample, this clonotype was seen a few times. The CDR3 is CASSHRESAVYEQYF. For the CDR3, the DNA is TGTGCCAGCAGCCACCGGGAGAGCGCGGTCTACGAGCAGTACTTC. The chain has TRBV5-5 and TRBJ2-7; possibly TRBD2 for D (6 bases). V was clipped by 4 bases and J by 3 bases, with 17 bases between them. The CDR3 consists of 15 residues. Germline CDR1 is SGHKS and CDR2 is YYEKEE (reference sequence).

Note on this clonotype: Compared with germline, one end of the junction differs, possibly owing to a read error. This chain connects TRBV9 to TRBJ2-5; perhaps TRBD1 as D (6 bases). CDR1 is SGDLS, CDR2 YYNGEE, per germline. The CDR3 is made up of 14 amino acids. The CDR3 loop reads CASSSGQHQEAQYF. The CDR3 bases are TGTGCCAGCAGCAGCGGACAGCACCAAGAGGCCCAGTACTTC.